Described below is a single T cell receptor (beta chain) sequence and its context. Its cognate antigen is unknown. Generated by immunoSEQ multiplex PCR, the TCRdb table keeps only in-frame clones and is missing some. The sample lists 90,000 to 100,000 clones, roughly nine tenths occurring once. The record originates from a study of PD-1 blockade in classical Hodgkin lymphoma. Looking at the study overall: Nivolumab dosing for patients was 3 mg/kg, administered intravenously every 2 weeks. The study's findings and limits: Underlying causes for the observed repertoire differences were not defined, possibly disease activity or prior therapy. Healthy donors reportedly exceeded newly diagnosed patients in baseline TCR diversity.

This CDR3 spans 14 amino acids. Germline V gene lookup returns CDR1 LNHDA and CDR2 SQIVND (reference sequence). The ends were cut back, 5 bases at V and 4 bases at J, with 12 bases in the middle. All trial patients relapsed after autologous stem cell transplantation. The chain joins TRBV19 to TRBJ1-5, with D uncertain. Sequences were derived from peripheral blood mononuclear cells (PBMCs), sampled before the second cycle of nivolumab. This sequence was found in a human donor with classical Hodgkin lymphoma. The CDR3 DNA is TGTGCCAGTAGTTTGAGGGAAGGGAATCAGCCCCAGCATTTT. Translated: CASSLREGNQPQHF.